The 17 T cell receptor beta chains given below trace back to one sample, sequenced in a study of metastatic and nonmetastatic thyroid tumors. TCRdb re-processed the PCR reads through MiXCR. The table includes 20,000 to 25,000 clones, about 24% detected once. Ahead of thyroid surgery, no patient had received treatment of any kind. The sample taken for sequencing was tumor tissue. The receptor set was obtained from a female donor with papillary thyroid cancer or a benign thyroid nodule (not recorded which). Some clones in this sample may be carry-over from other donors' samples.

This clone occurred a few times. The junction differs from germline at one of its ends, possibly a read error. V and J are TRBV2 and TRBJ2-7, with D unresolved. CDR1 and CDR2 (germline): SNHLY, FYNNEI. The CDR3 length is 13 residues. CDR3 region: CVSISSILYEQYF. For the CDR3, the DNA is TGTGTCAGCATAAGTAGCATCCTCTACGAGCAGTACTTC.

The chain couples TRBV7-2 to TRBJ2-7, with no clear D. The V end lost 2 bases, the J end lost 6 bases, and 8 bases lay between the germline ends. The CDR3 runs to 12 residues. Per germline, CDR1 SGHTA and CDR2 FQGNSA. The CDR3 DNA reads TGTGCCAGCAGCTTACCCCAGAGCGAGCAGTACTTC. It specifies CASSLPQSEQYF. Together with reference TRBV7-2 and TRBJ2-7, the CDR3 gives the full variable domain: GAGVSQSPSNKVTEKGKDVELRCDPISGHTALYWYRQSLGQGLEFLIYFQGNSAPDKSGLPSDRFSAERTGGSVSTLTIQRTQQEDSAVYLCASSLPQSEQYFGPGTRLTVT.

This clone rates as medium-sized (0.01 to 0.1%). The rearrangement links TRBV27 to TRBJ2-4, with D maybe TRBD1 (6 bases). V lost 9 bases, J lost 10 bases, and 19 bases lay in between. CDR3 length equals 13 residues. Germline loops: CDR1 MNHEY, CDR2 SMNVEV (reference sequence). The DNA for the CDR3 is TGTGCCAGTAGGGGGACCACAATCGGGATTCAGTACTTC. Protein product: CASRGTTIGIQYF.

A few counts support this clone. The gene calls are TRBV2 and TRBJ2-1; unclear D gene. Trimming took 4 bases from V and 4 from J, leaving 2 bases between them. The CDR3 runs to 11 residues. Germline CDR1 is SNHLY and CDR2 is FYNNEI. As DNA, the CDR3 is TGTGCCAGCAGTGGATACAATGAGCAGTTCTTC. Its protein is CASSGYNEQFF.

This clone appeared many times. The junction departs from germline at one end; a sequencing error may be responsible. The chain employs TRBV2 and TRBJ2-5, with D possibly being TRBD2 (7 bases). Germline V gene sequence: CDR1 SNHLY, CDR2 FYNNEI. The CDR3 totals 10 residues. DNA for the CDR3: TGTGCCAGCAGTGGTCTAGGGGGGGGGTTC. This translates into CASSGLGGGF.

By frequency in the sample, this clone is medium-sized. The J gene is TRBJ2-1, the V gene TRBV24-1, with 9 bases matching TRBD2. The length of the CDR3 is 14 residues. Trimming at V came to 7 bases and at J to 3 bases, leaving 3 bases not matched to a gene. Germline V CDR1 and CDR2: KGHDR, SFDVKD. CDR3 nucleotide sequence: TGTGCCACCAGAAGACTAGCGGTCTACAATGAGCAGTTCTTC. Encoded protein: CATRRLAVYNEQFF.

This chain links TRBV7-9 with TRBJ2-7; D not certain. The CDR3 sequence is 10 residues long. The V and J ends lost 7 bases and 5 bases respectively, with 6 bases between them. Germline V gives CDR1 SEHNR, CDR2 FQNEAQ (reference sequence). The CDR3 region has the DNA TGTGCCAGCATCACTGACGAGCAGTACTTC. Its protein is CASITDEQYF.

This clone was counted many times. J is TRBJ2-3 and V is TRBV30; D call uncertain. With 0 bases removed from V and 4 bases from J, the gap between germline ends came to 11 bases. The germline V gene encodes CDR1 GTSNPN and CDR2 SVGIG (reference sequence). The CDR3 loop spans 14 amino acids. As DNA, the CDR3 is TGTGCCTGGAGTGTACCGGCAAGTCCAGATACGCAGTATTTT. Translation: CAWSVPASPDTQYF.

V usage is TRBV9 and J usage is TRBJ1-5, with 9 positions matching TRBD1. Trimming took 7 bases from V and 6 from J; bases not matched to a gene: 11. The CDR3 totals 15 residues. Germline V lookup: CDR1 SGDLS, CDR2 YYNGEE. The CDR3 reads CASGTGTGTLQPQHF. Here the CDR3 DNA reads TGTGCCAGCGGAACCGGGACAGGGACTCTTCAGCCCCAGCATTTT.

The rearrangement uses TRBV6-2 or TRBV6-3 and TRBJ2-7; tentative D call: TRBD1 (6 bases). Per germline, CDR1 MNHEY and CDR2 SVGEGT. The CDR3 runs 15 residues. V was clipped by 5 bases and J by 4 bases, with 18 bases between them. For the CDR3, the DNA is TGTGCCAGCAGTATACAAGGACAGTTTGCGTACGAGCAGTACTTC. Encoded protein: CASSIQGQFAYEQYF.

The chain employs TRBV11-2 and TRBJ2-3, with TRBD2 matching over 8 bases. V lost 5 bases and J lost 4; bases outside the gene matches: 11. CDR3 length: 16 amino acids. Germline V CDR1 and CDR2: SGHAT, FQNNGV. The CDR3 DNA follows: TGTGCCAGCAGCCCCTGTACTAGCGGTGGGGCAGATACGCAGTATTTT. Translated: CASSPCTSGGADTQYF.

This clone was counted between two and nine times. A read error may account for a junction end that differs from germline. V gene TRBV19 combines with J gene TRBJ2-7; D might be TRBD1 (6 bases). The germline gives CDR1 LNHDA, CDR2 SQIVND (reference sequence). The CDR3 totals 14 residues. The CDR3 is CASSILDRPDEQYF. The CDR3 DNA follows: TGTGCCAGTAGTATATTGGACAGACCGGACGAGCAATACTTC.

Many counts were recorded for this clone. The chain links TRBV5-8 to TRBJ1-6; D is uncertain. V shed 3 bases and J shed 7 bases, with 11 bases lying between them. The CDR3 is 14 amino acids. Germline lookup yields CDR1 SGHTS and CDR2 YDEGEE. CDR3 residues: CASSWRRSNSPLHF. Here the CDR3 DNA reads TGTGCCAGCAGCTGGAGGCGGAGCAATTCACCCCTCCACTTT.

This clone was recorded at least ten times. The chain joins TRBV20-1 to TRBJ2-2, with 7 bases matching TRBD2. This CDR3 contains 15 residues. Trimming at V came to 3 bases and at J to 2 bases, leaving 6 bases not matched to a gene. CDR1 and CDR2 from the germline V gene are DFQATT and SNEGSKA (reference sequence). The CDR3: CSASVSGRNTGELFF. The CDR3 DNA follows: TGCAGTGCTAGTGTTAGCGGGCGAAACACCGGGGAGCTGTTTTTT.

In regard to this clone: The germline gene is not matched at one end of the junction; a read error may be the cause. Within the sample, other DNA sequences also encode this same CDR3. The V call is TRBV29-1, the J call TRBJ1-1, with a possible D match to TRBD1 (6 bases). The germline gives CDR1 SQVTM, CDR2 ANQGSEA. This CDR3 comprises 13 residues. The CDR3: CSACRTANTEAFF. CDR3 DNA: TGCAGCGCCTGCCGGACAGCGAACACTGAGGCTTTCTTT.

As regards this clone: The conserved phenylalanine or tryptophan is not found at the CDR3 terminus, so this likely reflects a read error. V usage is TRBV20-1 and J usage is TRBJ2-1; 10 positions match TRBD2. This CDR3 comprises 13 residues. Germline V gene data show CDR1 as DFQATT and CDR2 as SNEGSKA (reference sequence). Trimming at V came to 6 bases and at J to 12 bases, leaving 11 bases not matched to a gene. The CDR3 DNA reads TGCAGTGCGAAGTCTGGGACTAGCGTTGCGCAGTTCCTC. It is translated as CSAKSGTSVAQFL.

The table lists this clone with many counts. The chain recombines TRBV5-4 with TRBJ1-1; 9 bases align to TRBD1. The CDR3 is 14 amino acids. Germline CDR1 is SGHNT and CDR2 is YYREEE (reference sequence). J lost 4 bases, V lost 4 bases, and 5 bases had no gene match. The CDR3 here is CASSLGTGPTEAFF. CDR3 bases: TGTGCCAGCAGCCTAGGGACAGGGCCCACTGAAGCTTTCTTT.